The present entry profiles one T cell receptor beta chain with its context. Its antigen remains unidentified. The sample originates from a study of OX40 agonist ivuxolimab in advanced cancers. Study as a whole: A diagnosis of hepatocellular carcinoma, melanoma, renal cell or head and neck cancer was present in dose-escalation patients.

Sequencing used immunoSEQ multiplex PCR; TCRdb keeps in-frame clones, though not all of them. The profile shows around 58,000 clones, roughly 84% of them singletons. People who had autoimmune disease history or systemic immunosuppression were excluded. Study-level findings and limits: Among the nonresponders, some also had low normalized T-cell clonal expansion.

The source is an adult with an advanced solid tumor such as melanoma, head and neck, liver or kidney cancer. The sequenced sample was CD4+ or CD8+ T cells sorted from blood, obtained in a trial of the OX40 agonist ivuxolimab.

The DNA of the CDR3 is TGCAGCGTCACGTGGACGGCATCCTACGAGCAGTACTTC. This sequence encodes CSVTWTASYEQYF. The V gene is TRBV29-1, the J gene TRBJ2-7; D gene uncertain. This CDR3 comprises 13 residues. Germline V gene lookup returns CDR1 SQVTM and CDR2 ANQGSEA. The germline V and J ends were trimmed by 6 bases and 1 base, with 13 bases remaining between them.